Listed here are 13 T cell receptor beta chains from one sample, sequenced in a study of T cells in Graves' hyperthyroidism and ophthalmopathy. Amplified TCR beta CDR3 regions derived from RNA transcripts. HTBI primers were employed in a first-round RT-PCR of the TCR CDR3. TCRdb reprocessed the multiplex PCR reads with MiXCR, giving one entry per CDR3 protein. The sample lists roughly 570,000 distinct CDR3 sequences, around 16% occurring once. Material: blood. Receptors were obtained from a woman in her 30s with Graves' hyperthyroidism.

This clonotype was detected only a few times. The gene calls are TRBV2 and TRBJ2-2; 8 bases are a match to TRBD1. J was trimmed by 9 bases and V by 2 bases; bases with no gene match: 2. CDR3 size: 13 residues. Germline loops: CDR1 SNHLY, CDR2 FYNNEI. The DNA of the CDR3 is TGTGCCAGCAGTGAACAGGGGGCGAGGGAGCTGTTTTTT. This encodes CASSEQGARELFF.

The chain couples TRBV6-5 to TRBJ2-1; TRBD2 agrees at 8 bases. Losses at the gene ends were 3 bases for V and 5 bases for J; bases not matched to a gene: 12. CDR3 length: 17 residues. The germline gives CDR1 MNHEY, CDR2 SVGAGI. The CDR3 DNA reads TGTGCCAGCAGTTATCGCGGAGCGGGAGTCGGTCACAATGAGCAGTTCTTC. It is translated as CASSYRGAGVGHNEQFF.

The chain uses TRBV7-2 and TRBJ2-6; D uncertain. CDR3 length: 17 amino acids. CDR1 SGHTA and CDR2 FQGNSA come from the germline V gene. Between the trimmed V and J ends, which lost 1 base and 0 bases, there was a span of 10 bases. The CDR3: CASSLDPTPSGANVLTF. The CDR3 DNA sequence: TGTGCCAGCAGCTTAGATCCCACACCCTCTGGGGCCAACGTCCTGACTTTC. Filled out from reference TRBV7-2 and TRBJ2-6, the complete variable domain reads GAGVSQSPSNKVTEKGKDVELRCDPISGHTALYWYRQSLGQGLEFLIYFQGNSAPDKSGLPSDRFSAERTGGSVSTLTIQRTQQEDSAVYLCASSLDPTPSGANVLTFGAGSRLTVL.

At least ten counts were recorded for this clonotype. This chain connects TRBV5-4 to TRBJ1-1; D is unresolved. CDR1 SGHNT and CDR2 YYREEE come from the germline V gene (reference sequence). Trimming removed 2 bases from V and 3 bases from J, with 11 bases in between. This CDR3 is built from 14 residues. The DNA of the CDR3 is TGTGCCAGCAGCTTAGGTACCGGGGACACTGAAGCTTTCTTT. Translation gives CASSLGTGDTEAFF.

This clonotype was picked up a small number of times. This chain uses TRBV13 with TRBJ1-2; D is unclear. CDR3 length equals 13 residues. Germline values: CDR1 PRHDT, CDR2 FYEKMQ (reference sequence). Trimming removed 8 bases at V and 5 bases at J, with 15 bases between. CDR3 sequence (DNA): TGTGCCAGCTCCTTTCTTATCGGGTATGGCTACACCTTC. Translation: CASSFLIGYGYTF.

Many counts were recorded for this clonotype. The chain recombines TRBV2 with TRBJ1-1; no reliable D call. The germline V and J ends were trimmed by 7 bases and 5 bases, with 17 bases remaining between them. This CDR3 has 14 residues. Per germline, CDR1 SNHLY and CDR2 FYNNEI. The DNA of the CDR3 is TGTGCCAGCAAAGGACTTGGCGAGGGAACTGAAGCTTTCTTT. Translated: CASKGLGEGTEAFF.

This clonotype was observed a few times. The chain links TRBV7-2 to TRBJ2-5; D is unclear. CDR3 length equals 13 residues. Trimming shortened V by 5 bases and J by 4 bases, and 11 bases separated the two germline ends. The germline CDR1 and CDR2 sequences are SGHTA and FQGNSA. The CDR3 loop is CASSGRPLETQYF. The CDR3, as DNA: TGTGCCAGCAGCGGGCGCCCACTAGAGACCCAGTACTTC.

The table lists this clonotype with many counts. This sequence joins TRBV6-2 or TRBV6-3 and TRBJ2-1; possibly TRBD1 for D (5 bases). The CDR3 extends over 14 amino acids. V lost 5 bases, J lost 4 bases, and 12 bases lay in between. Germline V gene data show CDR1 as MNHEY and CDR2 as SVGEGT. The CDR3 spells CASSVPQGYNEQFF. CDR3 bases: TGTGCCAGCAGTGTACCTCAGGGATACAATGAGCAGTTCTTC.

This clonotype was counted only a few times. This chain joins TRBV29-1 and TRBJ1-1, with a weak D call TRBD1 (5 bases). With 2 bases removed from V and 5 bases from J, the gap between germline ends came to 18 bases. The CDR3 covers 15 residues. CDR1 and CDR2 from the germline V gene are SQVTM and ANQGSEA. In DNA, the CDR3 is TGCAGCGTTGAAAAGGGTGGCAGGGTGCGGACTGAAGCTTTCTTT. Amino acid sequence: CSVEKGGRVRTEAFF.

This clonotype was found a few times. The chain recombines TRBV7-3 with TRBJ1-1; D possibly corresponds to TRBD1 (5 bases). Germline CDR1 SGHTA, CDR2 FQGTGA. The CDR3 is made up of 15 amino acids. Trimming stripped 5 bases from V and 0 bases from J, with 13 bases between. CDR3 in amino acids: CASSRPGRVNTEAFF. The CDR3 bases are TGTGCCAGCAGCCGGCCAGGGAGGGTGAACACTGAAGCTTTCTTT.

The chain combines TRBV6-1 with TRBJ1-1, with D maybe TRBD1 (6 bases). The germline CDR1 and CDR2 sequences are MNHNS and SASEGT. Between the trimmed V and J ends, which lost 6 bases and 6 bases, there was a span of 17 bases. The CDR3 is 14 amino acids. CDR3 in DNA: TGTGCCAGCAGAAGGACAGAATTGGTCTCTGAAGCTTTCTTT. Protein product: CASRRTELVSEAFF.

This clonotype occurred many times. The J gene is TRBJ2-5, the V gene TRBV20-1; D possibly corresponds to TRBD2 (6 bases). The germline V gene encodes CDR1 DFQATT and CDR2 SNEGSKA (reference sequence). The CDR3 spans 14 residues. V was pared by 6 bases and J by 5 bases, with 19 bases between. Written as DNA, the CDR3 is TGCAGTGCCAAGCGGGCAGGGAGTATGGAGACCCAGTACTTC. It specifies CSAKRAGSMETQYF.

Note on this clonotype: Without the conserved terminal phenylalanine or tryptophan, this CDR3 likely stems from a read error. The chain combines TRBV15 with TRBJ1-3; D gene uncertain. CDR1 LNHNV and CDR2 YYDKDF come from the germline V gene (reference sequence). CDR3 length: 15 amino acids. V lost 8 bases and J 0 bases, leaving 14 bases between the germline ends. CDR3 DNA sequence: TGTGCCACCTCCCGGTACGTGTCCTCTGGAAACACCATATATCTT. This gives the protein CATSRYVSSGNTIYL.